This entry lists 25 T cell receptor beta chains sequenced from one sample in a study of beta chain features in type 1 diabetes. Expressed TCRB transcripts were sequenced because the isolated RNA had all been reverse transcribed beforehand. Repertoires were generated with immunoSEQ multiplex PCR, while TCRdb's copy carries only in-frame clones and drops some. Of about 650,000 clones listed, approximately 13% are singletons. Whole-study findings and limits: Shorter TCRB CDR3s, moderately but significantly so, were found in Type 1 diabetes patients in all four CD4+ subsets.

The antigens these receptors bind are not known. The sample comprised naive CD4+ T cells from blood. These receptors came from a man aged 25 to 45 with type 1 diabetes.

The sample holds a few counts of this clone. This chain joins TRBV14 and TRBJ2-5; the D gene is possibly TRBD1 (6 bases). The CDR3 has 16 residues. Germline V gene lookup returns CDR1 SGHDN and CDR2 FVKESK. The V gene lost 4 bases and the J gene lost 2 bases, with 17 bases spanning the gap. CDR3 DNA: TGTGCCAGCAGCCGGTACGGGACAACTTTTCAAGAGACCCAGTACTTC. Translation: CASSRYGTTFQETQYF.

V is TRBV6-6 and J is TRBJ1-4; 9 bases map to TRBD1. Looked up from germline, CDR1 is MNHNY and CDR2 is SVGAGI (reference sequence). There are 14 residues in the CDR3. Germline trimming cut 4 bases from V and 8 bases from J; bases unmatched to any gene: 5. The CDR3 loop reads CASSSGTGSEKLFF. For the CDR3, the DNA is TGTGCCAGCAGTTCCGGGACAGGGAGCGAAAAACTGTTTTTT.

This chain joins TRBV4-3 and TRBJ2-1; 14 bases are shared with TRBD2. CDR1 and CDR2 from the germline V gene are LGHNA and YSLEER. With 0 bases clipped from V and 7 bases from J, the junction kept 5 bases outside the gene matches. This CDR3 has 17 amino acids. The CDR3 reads CASSQDRTSGGKNEQFF. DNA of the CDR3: TGCGCCAGCAGCCAAGATAGGACTAGCGGGGGGAAGAATGAGCAGTTCTTC.

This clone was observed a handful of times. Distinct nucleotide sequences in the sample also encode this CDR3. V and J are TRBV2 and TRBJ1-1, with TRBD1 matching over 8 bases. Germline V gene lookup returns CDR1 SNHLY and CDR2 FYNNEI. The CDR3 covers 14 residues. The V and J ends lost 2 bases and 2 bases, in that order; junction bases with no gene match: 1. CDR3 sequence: CASSEQGANTEAFF. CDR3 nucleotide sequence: TGTGCCAGCAGTGAACAGGGGGCAAACACTGAAGCTTTCTTT. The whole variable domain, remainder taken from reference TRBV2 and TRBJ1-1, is EPEVTQTPSHQVTQMGQEVILRCVPISNHLYFYWYRQILGQKVEFLVSFYNNEISEKSEIFDDQFSVERPDGSNFTLKIRSTKLEDSAMYFCASSEQGANTEAFFGQGTRLTVV.

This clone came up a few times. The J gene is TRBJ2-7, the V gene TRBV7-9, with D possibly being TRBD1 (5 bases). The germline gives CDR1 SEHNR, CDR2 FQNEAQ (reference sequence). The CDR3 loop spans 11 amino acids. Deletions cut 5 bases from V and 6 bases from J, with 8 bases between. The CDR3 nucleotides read TGTGCCAGCAGCGCCCAGGGCGAGCAGTACTTC. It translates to CASSAQGEQYF.

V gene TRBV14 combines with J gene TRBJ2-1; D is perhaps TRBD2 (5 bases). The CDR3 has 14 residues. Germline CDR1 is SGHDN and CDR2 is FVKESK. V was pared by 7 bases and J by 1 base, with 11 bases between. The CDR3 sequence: CASTRGVSYNEQFF. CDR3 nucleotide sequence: TGTGCCAGCACCCGGGGAGTTTCCTACAATGAGCAGTTCTTC.

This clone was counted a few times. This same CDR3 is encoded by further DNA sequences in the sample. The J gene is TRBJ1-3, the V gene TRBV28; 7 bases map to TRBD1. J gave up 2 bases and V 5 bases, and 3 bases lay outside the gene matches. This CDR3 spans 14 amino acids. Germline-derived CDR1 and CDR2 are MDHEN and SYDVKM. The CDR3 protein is CASSLDRAGNTIYF. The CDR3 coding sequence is TGTGCCAGCAGTCTAGACAGGGCTGGAAACACCATATATTTT.

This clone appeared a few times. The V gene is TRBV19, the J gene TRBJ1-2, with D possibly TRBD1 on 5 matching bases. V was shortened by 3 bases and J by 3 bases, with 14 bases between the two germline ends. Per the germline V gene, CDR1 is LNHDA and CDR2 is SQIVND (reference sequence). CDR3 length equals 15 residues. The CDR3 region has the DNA TGTGCCAGTAGTATTACAGGTTCCGCGGACTATGGCTACACCTTC. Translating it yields CASSITGSADYGYTF.

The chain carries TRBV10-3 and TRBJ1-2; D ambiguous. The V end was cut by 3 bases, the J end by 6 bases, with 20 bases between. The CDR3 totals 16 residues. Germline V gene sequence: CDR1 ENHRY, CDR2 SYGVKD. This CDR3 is CAISDFGPLQSHGYTF. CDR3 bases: TGTGCCATCAGTGACTTCGGACCTCTACAGAGTCATGGCTACACCTTC.

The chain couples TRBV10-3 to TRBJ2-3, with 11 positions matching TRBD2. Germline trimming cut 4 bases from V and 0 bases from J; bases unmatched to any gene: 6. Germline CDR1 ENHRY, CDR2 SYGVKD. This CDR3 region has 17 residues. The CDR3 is CAISVTSGGQSTDTQYF. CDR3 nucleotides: TGTGCCATCAGTGTTACTAGCGGGGGCCAGAGCACAGATACGCAGTATTTT.

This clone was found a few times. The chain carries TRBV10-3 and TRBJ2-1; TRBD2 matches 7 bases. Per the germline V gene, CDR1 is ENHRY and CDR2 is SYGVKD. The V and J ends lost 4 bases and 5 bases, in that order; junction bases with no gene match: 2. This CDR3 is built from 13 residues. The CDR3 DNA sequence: TGTGCCATCAGTGCTAGCGGTGACAATGAGCAGTTCTTC. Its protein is CAISASGDNEQFF.

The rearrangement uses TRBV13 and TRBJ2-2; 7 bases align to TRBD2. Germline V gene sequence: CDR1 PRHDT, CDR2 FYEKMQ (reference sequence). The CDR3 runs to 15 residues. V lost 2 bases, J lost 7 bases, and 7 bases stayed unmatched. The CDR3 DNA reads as TGTGCCAGCAGCTTAAAAGGGACTACCTTCGGGGAGCTGTTTTTT. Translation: CASSLKGTTFGELFF.

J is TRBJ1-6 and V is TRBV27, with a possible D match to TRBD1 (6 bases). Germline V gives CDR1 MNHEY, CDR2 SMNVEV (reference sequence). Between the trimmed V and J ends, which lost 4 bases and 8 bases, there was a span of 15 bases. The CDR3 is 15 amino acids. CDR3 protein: CASSYRVSEDSPLHF. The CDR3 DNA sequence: TGTGCCAGCAGTTACAGGGTTTCCGAAGATTCACCCCTCCACTTT.

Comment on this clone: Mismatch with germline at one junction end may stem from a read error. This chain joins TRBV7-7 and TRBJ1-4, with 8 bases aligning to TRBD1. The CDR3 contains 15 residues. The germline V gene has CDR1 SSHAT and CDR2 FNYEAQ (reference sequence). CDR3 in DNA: TGTGCTAGCAGCTTACCGGACAGGGAAGGTGAAAAACTGTTTTTT. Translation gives CASSLPDREGEKLFF.

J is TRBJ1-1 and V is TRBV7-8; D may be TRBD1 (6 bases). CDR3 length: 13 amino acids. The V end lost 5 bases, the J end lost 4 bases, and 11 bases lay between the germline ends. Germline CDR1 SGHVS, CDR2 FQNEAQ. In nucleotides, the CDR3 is TGTGCCAGCAGCCTACAGGGCTTCACTGAAGCTTTCTTT. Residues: CASSLQGFTEAFF.

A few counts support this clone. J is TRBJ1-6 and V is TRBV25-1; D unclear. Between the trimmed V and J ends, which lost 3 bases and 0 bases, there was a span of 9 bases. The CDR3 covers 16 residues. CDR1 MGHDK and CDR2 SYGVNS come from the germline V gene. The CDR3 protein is CASSDTKSSYNSPLHF. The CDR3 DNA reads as TGTGCCAGCAGTGATACCAAGAGCTCCTATAATTCACCCCTCCACTTT.

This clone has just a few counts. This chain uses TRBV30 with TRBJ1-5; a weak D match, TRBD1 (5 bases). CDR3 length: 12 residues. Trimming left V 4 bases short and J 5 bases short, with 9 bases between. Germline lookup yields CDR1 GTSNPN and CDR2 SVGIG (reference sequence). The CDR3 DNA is TGTGCCTGGAATCAGGGTTATCAGCCCCAGCATTTT. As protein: CAWNQGYQPQHF.

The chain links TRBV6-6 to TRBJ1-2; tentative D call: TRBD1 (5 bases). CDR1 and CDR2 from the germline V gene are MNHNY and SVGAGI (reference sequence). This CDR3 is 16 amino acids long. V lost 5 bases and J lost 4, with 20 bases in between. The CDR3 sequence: CASSLRDAYFSYGYTF. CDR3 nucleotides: TGTGCCAGCAGTCTCCGGGACGCCTATTTCTCCTATGGCTACACCTTC.

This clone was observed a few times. The CDR3 DNA reads as TGTGCCAGCAGCGTTAGGACAGGGGTCAACGGCTACACCTTC. It codes for CASSVRTGVNGYTF. This rearrangement joins TRBV9 to TRBJ1-2, with TRBD1 matching over 9 bases. The CDR3 sequence is 14 residues long. Per germline, CDR1 SGDLS and CDR2 YYNGEE. V shed 2 bases, J shed 8 bases, and the junction held 7 bases outside the gene matches.

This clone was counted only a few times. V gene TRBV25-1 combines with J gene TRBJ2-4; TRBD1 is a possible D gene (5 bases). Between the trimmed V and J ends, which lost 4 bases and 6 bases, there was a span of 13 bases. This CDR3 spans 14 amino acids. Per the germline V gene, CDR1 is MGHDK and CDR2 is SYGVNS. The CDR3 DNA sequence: TGTGCCAGCAGTGCAGGGAATTCAGGAAACATTCAGTACTTC. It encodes CASSAGNSGNIQYF.

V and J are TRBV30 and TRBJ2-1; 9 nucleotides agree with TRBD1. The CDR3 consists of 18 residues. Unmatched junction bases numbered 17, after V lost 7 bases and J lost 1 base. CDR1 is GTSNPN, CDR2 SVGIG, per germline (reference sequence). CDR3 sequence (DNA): TGTGCCTTAATAGGAAGAGGGAGACAGGGGGGATCCTACAATGAGCAGTTCTTC. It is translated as CALIGRGRQGGSYNEQFF.

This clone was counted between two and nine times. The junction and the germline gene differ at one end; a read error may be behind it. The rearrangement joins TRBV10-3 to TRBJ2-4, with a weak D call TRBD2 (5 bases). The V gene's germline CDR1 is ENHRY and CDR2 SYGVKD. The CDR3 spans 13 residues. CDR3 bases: TGTGCCATCAGTGAGTCGAATAGTGGGAGACCGTCCTTC. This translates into CAISESNSGRPSF.

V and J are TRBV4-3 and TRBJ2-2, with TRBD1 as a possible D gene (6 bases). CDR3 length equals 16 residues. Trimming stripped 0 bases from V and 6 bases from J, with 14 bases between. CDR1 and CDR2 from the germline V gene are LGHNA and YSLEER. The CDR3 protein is CASSQDIKGHAGELFF. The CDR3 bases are TGCGCCAGCAGCCAAGATATCAAGGGACACGCCGGGGAGCTGTTTTTT.

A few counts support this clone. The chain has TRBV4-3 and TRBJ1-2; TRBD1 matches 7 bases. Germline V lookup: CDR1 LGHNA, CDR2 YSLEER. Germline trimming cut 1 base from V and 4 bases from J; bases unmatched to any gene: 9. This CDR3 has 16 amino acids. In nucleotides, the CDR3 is TGCGCCAGCAGCCAAGGTCCGGTAACAGGGGCCTATGGCTACACCTTC. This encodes CASSQGPVTGAYGYTF.

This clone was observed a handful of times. Written as DNA, the CDR3 is TGTGCCAGCAGCCGCCCCGGGACAGGGACCGGGGAGCTGTTTTTT. Translation gives CASSRPGTGTGELFF. V is TRBV25-1 and J is TRBJ2-2, with 9 positions matching TRBD1. This CDR3 contains 15 residues. V dropped 6 bases and J dropped 5; count of bases not matched to a gene: 7. Germline V lookup: CDR1 MGHDK, CDR2 SYGVNS.